A single sample is the source of the 10 T cell receptor beta chains below, sequenced in a study of blood T cells in healthy people across ages. The second PCR ran roughly 7 to 12 cycles with a sample-barcoded 5' primer and J-beta primers. TCRdb ran MiXCR on the 5' RACE reads and lists one entry per CDR3 protein. The sample lists over a million distinct CDR3 sequences, 55% to 75% occurring once. Sequencing used blood. Receptor source: a man aged 18 to 35 in good health.

This chain links TRBV9 with TRBJ2-6; 9 positions agree with TRBD2. Germline V lookup: CDR1 SGDLS, CDR2 YYNGEE. V shed 4 bases and J 2 bases; nucleotides not matched to a gene: 7. The length of the CDR3 is 17 residues. CDR3 DNA sequence: TGTGCCAGCAGCTCCATAGCGGGAGCTGCTGGGGCCAACGTCCTGACTTTC. Protein product: CASSSIAGAAGANVLTF. Full variable domain (outside the CDR3, taken from reference TRBV9 and TRBJ2-6): DSGVTQTPKHLITATGQRVTLRCSPRSGDLSVYWYQQSLDQGLQFLIQYYNGEERAKGNILERFSAQQFPDLHSELNLSSLELGDSALYFCASSSIAGAAGANVLTFGAGSRLTVL.

The V and J genes are TRBV27 and TRBJ1-2; 7 bases line up with TRBD1. Germline lookup yields CDR1 MNHEY and CDR2 SMNVEV (reference sequence). V shed 3 bases, J shed 0 bases, and the junction held 4 bases outside the gene matches. This CDR3 is built from 15 residues. The CDR3, as DNA: TGTGCCAGCAGTTTCACCGGGACAGCTAACTATGGCTACACCTTC. Its protein is CASSFTGTANYGYTF.

CDR3 sequence reads: CASIPTSGTETQYF. In nucleotides, the CDR3 is TGTGCCAGCATACCGACTAGCGGGACTGAGACCCAGTACTTC. The chain uses TRBV2 and TRBJ2-5; TRBD2 matches at 11 bases. Germline values: CDR1 SNHLY, CDR2 FYNNEI. The V gene end was trimmed by 7 bases and the J gene end by 5 bases; junction bases not matched to a gene: 6. The CDR3 totals 14 residues.

The rearrangement uses TRBV29-1 and TRBJ2-7; D uncertain. With 0 bases removed from V and 2 bases from J, the gap between germline ends came to 5 bases. Germline CDR1 reads SQVTM; CDR2 reads ANQGSEA. The CDR3 loop spans 12 amino acids. This chain's CDR3 is CSVEDQAYEQYF. The DNA of the CDR3 is TGCAGCGTTGAAGATCAGGCCTACGAGCAGTACTTC.

The rearrangement uses TRBV20-1 and TRBJ2-3, with 9 bases that match TRBD2. CDR3 length: 15 residues. V lost 5 bases and J lost 5; bases outside the gene matches: 11. Germline V lookup: CDR1 DFQATT, CDR2 SNEGSKA (reference sequence). The CDR3 loop reads CSAPSGGRAQDTQYF. CDR3 DNA: TGCAGTGCTCCGAGTGGCGGGAGGGCCCAAGATACGCAGTATTTT.

The chain uses TRBV5-1 and TRBJ2-5, with D uncertain. Germline loops: CDR1 SGHRS, CDR2 YFSETQ. Trimming removed 4 bases at V and 7 bases at J, with 14 bases between. The CDR3 runs to 13 residues. CDR3 region: CASSVDGVGTQYF. The CDR3 DNA reads TGCGCCAGCAGCGTGGATGGGGTTGGGACCCAGTACTTC.

Only one count was recorded for this clonotype. The rearrangement uses TRBV15 and TRBJ2-1; 7 nucleotides line up with TRBD2. Germline CDR1 reads LNHNV; CDR2 reads YYDKDF (reference sequence). The CDR3 is made up of 14 amino acids. V trimming: 9 bases; J trimming: 0 bases; junction bases outside the gene matches: 5. The CDR3 coding sequence is TGTGCCACTCTCCGGGACTACTCCTACAATGAGCAGTTCTTC. Residues: CATLRDYSYNEQFF.

The sample holds a few counts of this clonotype. The rearrangement uses TRBV4-1 and TRBJ2-3; TRBD1 matches at 10 bases. In germline, CDR1 is MGHRA, CDR2 YSYEKL. This CDR3 spans 18 amino acids. Trimming at V came to 3 bases and at J to 4 bases, leaving 13 bases not matched to a gene. The DNA of the CDR3 is TGCGCCAGCAGCCAGAAAACCCCGACAGGGGGCGGCGCAGATACGCAGTATTTT. Translating it yields CASSQKTPTGGGADTQYF.

The sample holds one count of this clonotype. The V call is TRBV7-2, the J call TRBJ1-1; D remains ambiguous. The CDR3 sequence is 15 residues long. Trimming removed 4 bases at V and 3 bases at J, with 15 bases between. CDR1 and CDR2 from the germline V gene are SGHTA and FQGNSA. The CDR3 coding sequence is TGTGCCAGCAGCTCCCTCCCTAAGGGTGACACTGAAGCTTTCTTT. Translation: CASSSLPKGDTEAFF.

This clonotype was observed a single time. V is TRBV6-6 and J is TRBJ1-2; 11 bases align to TRBD1. V lost 6 bases to trimming and J lost 3 bases; unmatched junction nucleotides: 6. Germline V CDR1 and CDR2: MNHNY, SVGAGI (reference sequence). The CDR3 consists of 15 residues. The CDR3 protein is CASSSQGQGDYGYTF. Here the CDR3 DNA reads TGTGCCAGCAGCTCCCAGGGACAGGGGGACTATGGCTACACCTTC.